One and the same sample provided the 4 T cell receptor beta chains below, sequenced in a study of early T cells in non-severe SARS-CoV-2 infection (dated by TCRdb to about 2021). Libraries were prepared through 5' RACE. Sequencing was performed on a NextSeq 500. TCRdb itself trimmed the public reads at Q25 with fastp, ran MiXCR and retained productive beta chains. For every CDR3 protein sequence, its rows merge into one entry that carries the most common genes and DNA. For this sample there are more than 65,000 distinct CDR3 sequences; around an eighth appear just once. The ten largest clones take up 0.95% to 1.5% of the sample. The specimen sequenced was whole blood. Every receptor here comes from an adult who was a healthcare worker with PCR-confirmed SARS-CoV-2 infection or an uninfected control (not recorded which).

A few counts support this clonotype. The rearrangement links TRBV10-3 to TRBJ2-1, with 7 positions matching TRBD2. There are 12 residues in the CDR3. Trimming cost V 4 bases and J 9 bases; bases outside gene matches: 3. Germline assignment: CDR1 ENHRY and CDR2 SYGVKD. CDR3 loop: CAISGLAGEQFF. The CDR3 DNA reads as TGTGCCATCAGTGGACTAGCTGGTGAGCAGTTCTTC.

This clonotype was picked up many times. The chain combines TRBV19 with TRBJ1-1, with 9 bases identical to TRBD1. V was clipped by 5 bases and J by 1 base; unmatched bases: 2. This CDR3 is built from 14 residues. Germline V lookup: CDR1 LNHDA, CDR2 SQIVND (reference sequence). The CDR3 bases are TGTGCCAGTAGTGAACAGGGGGCGAACACTGAAGCTTTCTTT. Its protein is CASSEQGANTEAFF. Based on the CDR3 plus reference TRBV19 and TRBJ1-1, the full variable domain is DGGITQSPKYLFRKEGQNVTLSCEQNLNHDAMYWYRQDPGQGLRLIYYSQIVNDFQKGDIAEGYSVSREKKESFPLTVTSAQKNPTAFYLCASSEQGANTEAFFGQGTRLTVV.

At least ten counts were recorded for this clonotype. The V gene is TRBV5-1, the J gene TRBJ2-5, with TRBD2 identical over 13 bases. CDR3 size: 15 residues. The germline V gene encodes CDR1 SGHRS and CDR2 YFSETQ. Unmatched junction bases numbered 2, after V lost 2 bases and J lost 4 bases. CDR3 region: CASSFRTSGRETQYF. Here the CDR3 DNA reads TGCGCCAGCAGCTTCCGGACTAGCGGGAGAGAGACCCAGTACTTC.

This clonotype appeared many times. The genes are TRBV9 and TRBJ2-6; unclear D gene. V lost 3 bases, J lost 1 base, and 11 bases lay in between. In germline, CDR1 is SGDLS, CDR2 YYNGEE. This CDR3 contains 16 residues. The CDR3: CASSGLVSSGANVLTF. The CDR3 nucleotides are TGTGCCAGCAGCGGCCTAGTTAGTTCTGGGGCCAACGTCCTGACTTTC.